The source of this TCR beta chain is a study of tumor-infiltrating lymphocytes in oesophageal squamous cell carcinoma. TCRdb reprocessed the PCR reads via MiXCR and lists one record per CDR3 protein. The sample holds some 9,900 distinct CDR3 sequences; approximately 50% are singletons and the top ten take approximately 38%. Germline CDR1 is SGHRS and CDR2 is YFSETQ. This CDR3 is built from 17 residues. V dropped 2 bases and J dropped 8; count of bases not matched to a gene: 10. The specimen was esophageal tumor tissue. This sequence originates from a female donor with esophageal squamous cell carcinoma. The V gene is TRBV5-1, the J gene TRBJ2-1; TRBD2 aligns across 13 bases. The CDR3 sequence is CASSFPPGTSGKDEQFF. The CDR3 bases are TGCGCCAGCAGCTTTCCTCCCGGGACTAGCGGGAAGGATGAGCAGTTCTTC.